This is a list of T cell receptor beta chains from one sample in a study of shared clonotypes between healthy human individuals. Using immunoSEQ multiplex PCR, the repertoire was profiled, and TCRdb retains in-frame clones only, with some absent. Among roughly 2 million clones listed, almost 96% were seen once. Sequenced sample: naive CD4+ T cells sorted from blood. The source is a man younger than 35 in good health. CDR3s include the opening cysteine and the closing phenylalanine or tryptophan. Fields, in order: D gene, clone size, CDR3 length, J gene, V gene, CDR3 protein, CDR3 DNA. A D gene is named only where the DNA matches it firmly. Only part of the rows carry a size: once, few, many, or a class if the clone is expanded.

d_gene: NA
abundance: NA
len: 16
j_gene: TRBJ1-6
v_gene: TRBV28
CDR3aa: CASNQPKAGDNSPLHF
CDR3nt: TGTGCCAGCAACCAACCCAAAGCGGGGGATAATTCACCCCTCCACTTT

d_gene: TRBD1
abundance: NA
len: 15
j_gene: TRBJ2-7
v_gene: TRBV19
CDR3aa: CASSGPGQGTLEQYF
CDR3nt: TGTGCCAGTAGTGGGCCGGGACAGGGTACTCTCGAGCAGTACTTC

d_gene: NA
abundance: NA
len: 15
j_gene: TRBJ2-3
v_gene: TRBV7-9
CDR3aa: CASSLASGSTDTQYF
CDR3nt: TGTGCCAGCAGCTTAGCAAGCGGAAGCACAGATACGCAGTATTTT

d_gene: TRBD2
abundance: NA
len: 14
j_gene: TRBJ2-7
v_gene: TRBV19
CDR3aa: CASSPQRGLGEQYF
CDR3nt: TGTGCCAGTAGCCCCCAGCGGGGGTTGGGGGAGCAGTACTTC

d_gene: NA
abundance: NA
len: 12
j_gene: TRBJ2-5
v_gene: TRBV11-3
CDR3aa: CASSLDGGTQYF
CDR3nt: TGTGCCAGCAGCTTAGACGGGGGGACCCAGTACTTC

d_gene: NA
abundance: NA
len: 13
j_gene: TRBJ2-7
v_gene: TRBV27
CDR3aa: CASSFGRRPGQYF
CDR3nt: TGTGCCAGCAGTTTTGGCCGCCGACCCGGGCAGTACTTC

d_gene: NA
abundance: NA
len: 13
j_gene: TRBJ1-5
v_gene: TRBV27
CDR3aa: CASSRPGSGPQHF
CDR3nt: TGTGCCAGCAGTCGGCCCGGTAGTGGGCCCCAGCATTTT

d_gene: NA
abundance: NA
len: 12
j_gene: TRBJ2-1
v_gene: TRBV2
CDR3aa: CASSDVQNEQFF
CDR3nt: TGTGCCAGCAGCGACGTACAAAATGAGCAGTTCTTC

d_gene: TRBD1
abundance: once
len: 17
j_gene: TRBJ1-1
v_gene: TRBV27
CDR3aa: CASVGRQGVSAGTEAFF
CDR3nt: TGTGCCAGCGTAGGCCGACAGGGGGTCTCCGCGGGCACTGAAGCTTTCTTT

d_gene: TRBD1
abundance: once
len: 14
j_gene: TRBJ1-4
v_gene: TRBV6-1
CDR3aa: CASRVTGAGEKLFF
CDR3nt: TGTGCCAGCAGGGTAACAGGGGCAGGTGAAAAACTGTTTTTT

d_gene: TRBD1
abundance: NA
len: 14
j_gene: TRBJ1-5
v_gene: TRBV5-5
CDR3aa: CASSFGTANQPQHF
CDR3nt: TGTGCCAGCAGCTTCGGGACAGCCAATCAGCCCCAGCATTTT

d_gene: TRBD1
abundance: NA
len: 15
j_gene: TRBJ2-2
v_gene: TRBV6-5
CDR3aa: CASSYEGARAGELFF
CDR3nt: TGTGCCAGCAGTTACGAGGGGGCTCGAGCCGGGGAGCTGTTTTTT

d_gene: NA
abundance: NA
len: 14
j_gene: TRBJ2-3
v_gene: TRBV2
CDR3aa: CASTPFRGTDTQYF
CDR3nt: TGTGCCAGCACCCCCTTCCGAGGCACAGATACGCAGTATTTT

d_gene: TRBD2
abundance: NA
len: 16
j_gene: TRBJ2-1
v_gene: TRBV9
CDR3aa: CASSVRGSGRADEQFF
CDR3nt: TGTGCCAGCAGCGTACGGGGTAGCGGGAGGGCCGATGAGCAGTTCTTC

d_gene: NA
abundance: NA
len: 14
j_gene: TRBJ2-7
v_gene: TRBV5-1
CDR3aa: CASKWTPASHEQYF
CDR3nt: TGCGCCAGCAAATGGACTCCAGCTAGCCACGAGCAGTACTTC

d_gene: TRBD2
abundance: NA
len: 16
j_gene: TRBJ2-3
v_gene: TRBV28
CDR3aa: CASSAASGASTDTQYF
CDR3nt: TGTGCCAGCAGTGCCGCTAGCGGGGCAAGCACAGATACGCAGTATTTT

d_gene: NA
abundance: NA
len: 11
j_gene: TRBJ2-1
v_gene: TRBV29-1
CDR3aa: CSLQAVDEQFF
CDR3nt: TGCAGCTTACAGGCTGTGGATGAGCAGTTCTTC

d_gene: TRBD2
abundance: NA
len: 16
j_gene: TRBJ2-3
v_gene: TRBV30
CDR3aa: CAWSGETSAARDTQYF
CDR3nt: TGTGCCTGGAGTGGCGAGACTAGCGCGGCGAGAGATACGCAGTATTTT

d_gene: NA
abundance: NA
len: 15
j_gene: TRBJ1-1
v_gene: TRBV6-6
CDR3aa: CAGPLGAVMNTEAFF
CDR3nt: TGTGCCGGGCCCTTGGGGGCGGTCATGAACACTGAAGCTTTCTTT

d_gene: TRBD1
abundance: NA
len: 16
j_gene: TRBJ2-1
v_gene: TRBV4-3
CDR3aa: CASSQDGTGGFNEQFF
CDR3nt: TGCGCCAGCAGCCAAGATGGGACAGGGGGCTTCAATGAGCAGTTCTTC

d_gene: NA
abundance: NA
len: 15
j_gene: TRBJ1-4
v_gene: TRBV5-1
CDR3aa: CASSLTGGDNEKLFF
CDR3nt: TGCGCCAGCAGCTTGACGGGGGGAGATAATGAAAAACTGTTTTTT

d_gene: NA
abundance: NA
len: 14
j_gene: TRBJ1-2
v_gene: TRBV10-1
CDR3aa: CASSEDGTNYGYTF
CDR3nt: TGCGCCAGCAGTGAGGACGGAACTAACTATGGCTACACCTTC

d_gene: NA
abundance: NA
len: 16
j_gene: TRBJ2-2
v_gene: TRBV9
CDR3aa: CASTIGTSSNTGELFF
CDR3nt: TGTGCCAGCACTATCGGGACCAGCTCGAACACCGGGGAGCTGTTTTTT

d_gene: TRBD2
abundance: once
len: 14
j_gene: TRBJ2-1
v_gene: TRBV13
CDR3aa: CASSFETSGVPEFF
CDR3nt: TGTGCCAGCAGCTTCGAAACTAGCGGGGTCCCGGAGTTCTTC

d_gene: NA
abundance: NA
len: 17
j_gene: TRBJ2-6
v_gene: TRBV4-1
CDR3aa: CASSQEGGLSGANVLTF
CDR3nt: TGCGCCAGCAGCCAAGAAGGCGGTTTATCTGGGGCCAACGTCCTGACTTTC

d_gene: NA
abundance: NA
len: 13
j_gene: TRBJ2-2
v_gene: TRBV19
CDR3aa: CASSIGSTGELFF
CDR3nt: TGTGCCAGTAGTATCGGTAGTACCGGGGAGCTGTTTTTT

d_gene: NA
abundance: NA
len: 14
j_gene: TRBJ2-5
v_gene: TRBV30
CDR3aa: CAWSGGGFGETQYF
CDR3nt: TGTGCCTGGAGTGGAGGGGGGTTTGGAGAGACCCAGTACTTC

d_gene: NA
abundance: NA
len: 19
j_gene: TRBJ1-1
v_gene: TRBV7-9
CDR3aa: CASSSTTKGLEGMNTEAFF
CDR3nt: TGTGCCAGCAGCTCGACGACTAAGGGACTTGAGGGCATGAACACTGAAGCTTTCTTT

d_gene: TRBD1
abundance: few
len: 15
j_gene: TRBJ1-3
v_gene: TRBV7-2
CDR3aa: CASSPRTGSGNTIYF
CDR3nt: TGTGCCAGCAGCCCCCGGACAGGCTCTGGAAACACCATATATTTT

d_gene: TRBD2
abundance: NA
len: 15
j_gene: TRBJ2-3
v_gene: TRBV6-1
CDR3aa: CASSAASGGTDTQYF
CDR3nt: TGTGCCAGCAGTGCTGCTAGCGGGGGCACAGATACGCAGTATTTT

d_gene: NA
abundance: NA
len: 14
j_gene: TRBJ1-1
v_gene: TRBV28
CDR3aa: CASRRDFDAPEAFF
CDR3nt: TGTGCCAGCAGGAGGGACTTTGATGCCCCTGAAGCTTTCTTT

d_gene: NA
abundance: NA
len: 14
j_gene: TRBJ2-7
v_gene: TRBV30
CDR3aa: CAWTSPGNTYEQYF
CDR3nt: TGTGCCTGGACCTCGCCTGGGAATACCTACGAGCAGTACTTC

d_gene: NA
abundance: NA
len: 14
j_gene: TRBJ2-1
v_gene: TRBV19
CDR3aa: CASSPGPPAHEQFF
CDR3nt: TGTGCCAGTAGTCCTGGGCCCCCCGCCCATGAGCAGTTCTTC

d_gene: NA
abundance: NA
len: 13
j_gene: TRBJ2-7
v_gene: TRBV30
CDR3aa: CARGAGNSYEQYF
CDR3nt: TGTGCCCGAGGGGCAGGAAACTCCTACGAGCAGTACTTC

d_gene: TRBD2
abundance: NA
len: 15
j_gene: TRBJ2-1
v_gene: TRBV5-1
CDR3aa: CASSKTSGRENEQFF
CDR3nt: TGCGCCAGCAGCAAGACTAGCGGGAGAGAGAATGAGCAGTTCTTC

d_gene: TRBD2
abundance: NA
len: 17
j_gene: TRBJ2-5
v_gene: TRBV10-3
CDR3aa: CAISESHGVAGEETQYF
CDR3nt: TGTGCCATCAGTGAGTCCCATGGAGTAGCGGGGGAAGAGACCCAGTACTTC

d_gene: NA
abundance: NA
len: 12
j_gene: TRBJ2-7
v_gene: TRBV29-1
CDR3aa: CSVENNSYEQYF
CDR3nt: TGCAGCGTTGAAAACAACTCCTACGAGCAGTACTTC

d_gene: TRBD1
abundance: NA
len: 15
j_gene: TRBJ2-2
v_gene: TRBV10-3
CDR3aa: CAISPGQLYTGELFF
CDR3nt: TGTGCCATCAGCCCGGGACAGCTCTACACCGGGGAGCTGTTTTTT

d_gene: NA
abundance: NA
len: 15
j_gene: TRBJ1-5
v_gene: TRBV5-1
CDR3aa: CASSLEENSNQPQHF
CDR3nt: TGCGCCAGCAGCTTGGAGGAGAATAGCAATCAGCCCCAGCATTTT

d_gene: TRBD2
abundance: NA
len: 15
j_gene: TRBJ2-5
v_gene: TRBV2
CDR3aa: CASTLTSGIQETQYF
CDR3nt: TGTGCCAGCACCCTGACTAGCGGGATTCAAGAGACCCAGTACTTC

d_gene: TRBD1
abundance: NA
len: 15
j_gene: TRBJ1-1
v_gene: TRBV19
CDR3aa: CASSTRTGSNTEAFF
CDR3nt: TGTGCCAGTAGTACTCGGACAGGGTCGAACACTGAAGCTTTCTTT

d_gene: NA
abundance: NA
len: 14
j_gene: TRBJ1-6
v_gene: TRBV11-3
CDR3aa: CASSLDPTNSPLHF
CDR3nt: TGTGCCAGCAGCTTAGATCCTACCAATTCACCCCTCCACTTT

d_gene: TRBD2
abundance: NA
len: 15
j_gene: TRBJ2-3
v_gene: TRBV28
CDR3aa: CASSSGGAGTDTQYF
CDR3nt: TGTGCCAGCAGTAGCGGGGGGGCGGGCACAGATACGCAGTATTTT

d_gene: NA
abundance: NA
len: 11
j_gene: TRBJ2-7
v_gene: TRBV29-1
CDR3aa: CSVRVSYEQYF
CDR3nt: TGCAGCGTTCGTGTTAGCTACGAGCAGTACTTC

d_gene: NA
abundance: NA
len: 15
j_gene: TRBJ1-1
v_gene: TRBV7-9
CDR3aa: CASSFQGGKNTEAFF
CDR3nt: TGTGCCAGCAGCTTCCAGGGAGGGAAGAACACTGAAGCTTTCTTT

d_gene: TRBD1
abundance: NA
len: 16
j_gene: TRBJ2-5
v_gene: TRBV10-3
CDR3aa: CAISASGGTGQETQYF
CDR3nt: TGTGCCATCAGTGCCTCAGGGGGCACGGGACAAGAGACCCAGTACTTC

d_gene: TRBD2
abundance: NA
len: 19
j_gene: TRBJ2-7
v_gene: TRBV7-2
CDR3aa: CASSLISLLAGGRIHEQYF
CDR3nt: TGTGCCAGCAGCTTAATAAGTCTACTAGCGGGAGGCCGGATCCACGAGCAGTACTTC

d_gene: TRBD1
abundance: NA
len: 14
j_gene: TRBJ2-2
v_gene: TRBV28
CDR3aa: CASRWTGGTGELFF
CDR3nt: TGTGCCAGCAGGTGGACAGGGGGCACCGGGGAGCTGTTTTTT

d_gene: NA
abundance: NA
len: 14
j_gene: TRBJ2-7
v_gene: TRBV4-1
CDR3aa: CASSQAPSPYEQYF
CDR3nt: TGCGCCAGCAGCCAAGCCCCCTCTCCCTACGAGCAGTACTTC

d_gene: NA
abundance: NA
len: 15
j_gene: TRBJ2-7
v_gene: TRBV9
CDR3aa: CASSVEASRPYEQYF
CDR3nt: TGTGCCAGCAGCGTAGAGGCTAGCCGACCCTACGAGCAGTACTTC

d_gene: TRBD1
abundance: NA
len: 15
j_gene: TRBJ2-7
v_gene: TRBV18
CDR3aa: CASSPPPGQVYEQYF
CDR3nt: TGTGCCAGCTCACCGCCGCCGGGACAGGTCTACGAGCAGTACTTC

d_gene: NA
abundance: NA
len: 13
j_gene: TRBJ1-2
v_gene: TRBV28
CDR3aa: CATPGRANYGYTF
CDR3nt: TGTGCCACCCCCGGGAGAGCTAACTATGGCTACACCTTC

d_gene: NA
abundance: NA
len: 14
j_gene: TRBJ2-1
v_gene: TRBV7-2
CDR3aa: CASSLGQGYNEQFF
CDR3nt: TGTGCCAGCAGCTTAGGGCAGGGCTACAATGAGCAGTTCTTC

d_gene: NA
abundance: NA
len: 15
j_gene: TRBJ2-5
v_gene: TRBV7-6
CDR3aa: CASSLALWEGETQYF
CDR3nt: TGTGCCAGCAGCTTAGCTCTGTGGGAAGGAGAGACCCAGTACTTC

d_gene: NA
abundance: once
len: 15
j_gene: TRBJ1-2
v_gene: TRBV7-8
CDR3aa: CASSFRQDIPAGYTF
CDR3nt: TGTGCCAGCAGCTTTAGACAGGACATTCCTGCGGGCTACACCTTC

d_gene: TRBD2
abundance: NA
len: 19
j_gene: TRBJ2-7
v_gene: TRBV2
CDR3aa: CASSERGVASGRFKNEQYF
CDR3nt: TGTGCCAGCAGTGAAAGGGGCGTGGCTAGCGGGAGGTTTAAGAACGAGCAGTACTTC

d_gene: NA
abundance: NA
len: 14
j_gene: TRBJ1-4
v_gene: TRBV6-1
CDR3aa: CASNNGRFNEKLFF
CDR3nt: TGTGCCAGCAACAACGGGCGGTTTAATGAAAAACTGTTTTTT

d_gene: TRBD1
abundance: NA
len: 15
j_gene: TRBJ2-7
v_gene: TRBV6-1
CDR3aa: CASYRTGTASYEQYF
CDR3nt: TGTGCCAGCTACCGAACCGGGACAGCCTCCTACGAGCAGTACTTC

d_gene: NA
abundance: NA
len: 13
j_gene: TRBJ1-2
v_gene: TRBV5-4
CDR3aa: CASGTQDVYGYTF
CDR3nt: TGTGCCAGCGGAACGCAGGACGTTTATGGCTACACCTTC